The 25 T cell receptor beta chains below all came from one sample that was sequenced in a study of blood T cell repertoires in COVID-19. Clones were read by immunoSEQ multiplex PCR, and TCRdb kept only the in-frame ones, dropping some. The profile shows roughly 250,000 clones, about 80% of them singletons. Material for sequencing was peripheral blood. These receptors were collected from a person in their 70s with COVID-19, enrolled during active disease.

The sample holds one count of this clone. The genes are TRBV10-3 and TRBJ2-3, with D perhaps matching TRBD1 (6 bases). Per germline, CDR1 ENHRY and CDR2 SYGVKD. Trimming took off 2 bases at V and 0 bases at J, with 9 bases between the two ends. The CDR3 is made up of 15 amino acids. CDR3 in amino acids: CAISERGISTDTQYF. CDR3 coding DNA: TGTGCCATCAGTGAGAGGGGGATTAGCACAGATACGCAGTATTTT.

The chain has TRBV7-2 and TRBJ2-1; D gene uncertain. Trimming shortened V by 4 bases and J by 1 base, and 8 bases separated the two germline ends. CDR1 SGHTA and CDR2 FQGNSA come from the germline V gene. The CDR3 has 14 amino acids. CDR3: CASSWSVSYNEQFF. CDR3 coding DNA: TGTGCCAGCAGCTGGTCGGTGTCCTACAATGAGCAGTTCTTC.

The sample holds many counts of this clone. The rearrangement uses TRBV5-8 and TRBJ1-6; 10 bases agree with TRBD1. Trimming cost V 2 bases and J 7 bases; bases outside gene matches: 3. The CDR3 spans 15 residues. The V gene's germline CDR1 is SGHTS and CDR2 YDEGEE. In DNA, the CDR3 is TGTGCCAGCAGCTTTTCGGGACAGGGGAATTCACCCCTCCACTTT. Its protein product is CASSFSGQGNSPLHF.

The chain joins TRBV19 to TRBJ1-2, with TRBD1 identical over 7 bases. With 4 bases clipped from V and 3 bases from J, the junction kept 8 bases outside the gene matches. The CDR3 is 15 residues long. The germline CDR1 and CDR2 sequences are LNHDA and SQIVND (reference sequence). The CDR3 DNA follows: TGTGCCAGTAGTACGCAGGGGGTAGGGTACTATGGCTACACCTTC. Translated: CASSTQGVGYYGYTF. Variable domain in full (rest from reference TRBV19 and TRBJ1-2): DGGITQSPKYLFRKEGQNVTLSCEQNLNHDAMYWYRQDPGQGLRLIYYSQIVNDFQKGDIAEGYSVSREKKESFPLTVTSAQKNPTAFYLCASSTQGVGYYGYTFGSGTRLTVV.

CDR3 sequence (DNA): TGTGCCAGCAGTCTTGTAGCGGGAAGCTCCTACGAGCAGTACTTC. Translating gives CASSLVAGSSYEQYF. The rearrangement links TRBV27 to TRBJ2-7; TRBD2 matches 8 bases. The CDR3 has 15 residues. The germline gives CDR1 MNHEY, CDR2 SMNVEV (reference sequence). V was pared by 5 bases and J by 0 bases, with 6 bases of the junction left unmatched.

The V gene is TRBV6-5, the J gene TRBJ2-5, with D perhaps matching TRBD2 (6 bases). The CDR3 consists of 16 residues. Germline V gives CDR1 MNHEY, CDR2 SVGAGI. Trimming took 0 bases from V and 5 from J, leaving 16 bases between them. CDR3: CASSYSQSAGRETQYF. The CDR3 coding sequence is TGTGCCAGCAGTTACTCACAATCGGCGGGGAGGGAGACCCAGTACTTC.

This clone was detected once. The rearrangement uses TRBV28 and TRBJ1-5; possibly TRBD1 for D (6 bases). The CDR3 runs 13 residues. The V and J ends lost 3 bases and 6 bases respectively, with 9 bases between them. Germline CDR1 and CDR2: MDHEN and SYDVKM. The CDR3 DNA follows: TGTGCCAGCAGTTTCAGGGGTGGTCAGCCCCAGCATTTT. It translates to CASSFRGGQPQHF.

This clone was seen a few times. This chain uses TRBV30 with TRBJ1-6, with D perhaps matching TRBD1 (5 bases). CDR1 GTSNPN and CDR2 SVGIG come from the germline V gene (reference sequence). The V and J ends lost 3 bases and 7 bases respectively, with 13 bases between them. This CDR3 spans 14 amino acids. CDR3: CAWRGDRWNSPLHF. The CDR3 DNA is TGTGCCTGGAGAGGAGACAGATGGAATTCACCCCTCCACTTT. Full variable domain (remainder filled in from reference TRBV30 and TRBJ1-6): SQTIHQWPATLVQPVGSPLSLECTVEGTSNPNLYWYRQAAGRGLQLLFYSVGIGQISSEVPQNLSASRPQDRQFILSSKKLLLSDSGFYLCAWRGDRWNSPLHFGNGTRLTVT.

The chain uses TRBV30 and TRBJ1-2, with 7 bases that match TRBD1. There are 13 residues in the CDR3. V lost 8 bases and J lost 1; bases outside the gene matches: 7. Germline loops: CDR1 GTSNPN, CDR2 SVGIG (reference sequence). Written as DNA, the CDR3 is TGTGCCAGCCGGGACAGTAATAACTATGGCTACACCTTC. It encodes CASRDSNNYGYTF.

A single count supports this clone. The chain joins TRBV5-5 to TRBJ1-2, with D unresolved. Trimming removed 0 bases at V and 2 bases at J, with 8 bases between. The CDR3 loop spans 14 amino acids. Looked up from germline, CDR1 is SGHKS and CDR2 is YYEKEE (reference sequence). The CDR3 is CASSLVPVNYGYTF. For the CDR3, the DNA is TGTGCCAGCAGCTTGGTCCCGGTCAACTATGGCTACACCTTC.

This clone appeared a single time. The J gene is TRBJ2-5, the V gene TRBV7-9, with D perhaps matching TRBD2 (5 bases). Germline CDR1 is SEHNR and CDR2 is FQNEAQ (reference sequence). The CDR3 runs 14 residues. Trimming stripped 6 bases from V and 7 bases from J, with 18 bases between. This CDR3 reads CASSSDPRGGTQYF. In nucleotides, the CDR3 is TGTGCCAGCAGTTCGGACCCAAGAGGAGGGACCCAGTACTTC. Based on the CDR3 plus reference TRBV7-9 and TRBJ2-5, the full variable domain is DTGVSQNPRHKITKRGQNVTFRCDPISEHNRLYWYRQTLGQGPEFLTYFQNEAQLEKSRLLSDRFSAERPKGSFSTLEIQRTEQGDSAMYLCASSSDPRGGTQYFGPGTRLLVL.

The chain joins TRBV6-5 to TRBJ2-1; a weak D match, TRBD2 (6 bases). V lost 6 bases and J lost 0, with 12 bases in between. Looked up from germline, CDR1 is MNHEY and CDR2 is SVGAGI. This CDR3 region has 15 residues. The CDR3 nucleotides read TGTGCCAGCAGACCCCTAGCGAACTCCTACAATGAGCAGTTCTTC. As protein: CASRPLANSYNEQFF.

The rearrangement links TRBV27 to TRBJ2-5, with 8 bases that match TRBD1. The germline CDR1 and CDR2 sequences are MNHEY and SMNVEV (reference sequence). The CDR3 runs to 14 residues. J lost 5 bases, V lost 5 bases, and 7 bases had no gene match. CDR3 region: CASSVTGAGETQYF. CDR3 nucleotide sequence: TGTGCCAGCAGTGTGACAGGGGCCGGGGAGACCCAGTACTTC.

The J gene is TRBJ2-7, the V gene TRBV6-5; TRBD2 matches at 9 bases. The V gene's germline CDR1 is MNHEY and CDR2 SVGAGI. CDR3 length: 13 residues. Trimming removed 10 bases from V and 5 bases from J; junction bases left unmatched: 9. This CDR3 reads CATTGLAFHEQYF. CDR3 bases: TGTGCCACTACGGGACTAGCTTTCCACGAGCAGTACTTC.

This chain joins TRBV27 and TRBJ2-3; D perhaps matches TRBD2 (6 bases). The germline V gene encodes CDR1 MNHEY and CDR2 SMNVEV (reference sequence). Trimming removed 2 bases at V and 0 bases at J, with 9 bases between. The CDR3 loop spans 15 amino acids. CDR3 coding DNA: TGTGCCAGCAGTTTAGCGGGACTTAGCACAGATACGCAGTATTTT. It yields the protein CASSLAGLSTDTQYF.

DNA of the CDR3: TGTGCCAGCAGCCAATCGTTACTGGGGCAGGAGACCCAGTACTTC. It is translated as CASSQSLLGQETQYF. V gene TRBV14 combines with J gene TRBJ2-5; D may be TRBD1 (5 bases). The CDR3 extends over 15 amino acids. V was clipped by 2 bases and J by 5 bases, with 15 bases between them. Germline-derived CDR1 and CDR2 are SGHDN and FVKESK. Drawing the rest from reference TRBV14 and TRBJ2-5, the complete variable domain is EAGVTQFPSHSVIEKGQTVTLRCDPISGHDNLYWYRRVMGKEIKFLLHFVKESKQDESGMPNNRFLAERTGGTYSTLKVQPAELEDSGVYFCASSQSLLGQETQYFGPGTRLLVL.

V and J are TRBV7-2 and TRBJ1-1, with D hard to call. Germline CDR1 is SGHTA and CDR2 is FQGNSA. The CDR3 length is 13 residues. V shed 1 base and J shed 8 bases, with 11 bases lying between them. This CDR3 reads CASSLVEGGEAFF. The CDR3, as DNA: TGTGCCAGCAGCTTAGTTGAGGGCGGGGAAGCTTTCTTT.

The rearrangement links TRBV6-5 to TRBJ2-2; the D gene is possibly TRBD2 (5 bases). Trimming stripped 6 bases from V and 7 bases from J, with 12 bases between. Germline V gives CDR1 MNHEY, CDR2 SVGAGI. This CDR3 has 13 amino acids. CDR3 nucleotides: TGTGCCAGCAGCCCGGACTTTATCGGGGAGCTGTTTTTT. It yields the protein CASSPDFIGELFF.

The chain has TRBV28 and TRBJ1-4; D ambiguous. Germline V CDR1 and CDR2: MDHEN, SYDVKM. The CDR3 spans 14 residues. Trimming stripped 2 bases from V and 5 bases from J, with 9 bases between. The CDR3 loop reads CASSLQRGNEKLFF. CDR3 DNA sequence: TGTGCCAGCAGTTTACAGCGGGGAAATGAAAAACTGTTTTTT.

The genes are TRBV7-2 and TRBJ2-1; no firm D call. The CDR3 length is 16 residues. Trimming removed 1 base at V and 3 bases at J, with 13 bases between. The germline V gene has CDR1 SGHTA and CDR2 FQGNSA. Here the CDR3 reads CASSLEPLGGYNEQFF. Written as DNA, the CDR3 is TGTGCCAGCAGCTTAGAACCGCTAGGCGGCTACAATGAGCAGTTCTTC.

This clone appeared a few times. The CDR3 is CASSRIGGPNTGELFF. CDR3 DNA: TGTGCCAGCAGCCGAATCGGAGGGCCGAACACCGGGGAGCTGTTTTTT. V usage is TRBV14 and J usage is TRBJ2-2; weak D call: TRBD2 (6 bases). CDR1 and CDR2 from the germline V gene are SGHDN and FVKESK. V was pared by 4 bases and J by 0 bases, with 12 bases between. CDR3 length: 16 residues.

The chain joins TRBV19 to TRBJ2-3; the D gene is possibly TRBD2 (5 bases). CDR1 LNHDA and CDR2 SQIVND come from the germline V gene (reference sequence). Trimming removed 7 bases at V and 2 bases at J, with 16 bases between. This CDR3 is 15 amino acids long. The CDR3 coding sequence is TGTGCCAGTACTGGTGGCGGGTTATACACAGATACGCAGTATTTT. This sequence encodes CASTGGGLYTDTQYF.

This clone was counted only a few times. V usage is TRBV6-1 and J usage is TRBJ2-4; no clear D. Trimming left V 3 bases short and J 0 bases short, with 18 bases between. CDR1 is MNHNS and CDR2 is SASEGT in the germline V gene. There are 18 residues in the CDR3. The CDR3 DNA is TGTGCCAGCAGTGAGGGTGTTGGGCAGACACTAGCCAAAAACATTCAGTACTTC. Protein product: CASSEGVGQTLAKNIQYF.

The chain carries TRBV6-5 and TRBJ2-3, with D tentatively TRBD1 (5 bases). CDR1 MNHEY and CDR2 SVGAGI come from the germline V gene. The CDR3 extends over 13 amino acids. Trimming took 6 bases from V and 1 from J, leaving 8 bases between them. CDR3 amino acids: CASRGPGTDTQYF. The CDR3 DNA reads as TGTGCCAGCAGGGGGCCAGGCACAGATACGCAGTATTTT.

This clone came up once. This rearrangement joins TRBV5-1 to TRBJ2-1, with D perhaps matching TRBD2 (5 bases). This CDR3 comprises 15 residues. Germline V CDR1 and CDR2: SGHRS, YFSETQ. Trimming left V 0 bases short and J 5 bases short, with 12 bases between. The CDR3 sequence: CASSLVASRNNEQFF. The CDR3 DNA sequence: TGCGCCAGCAGCTTGGTGGCTAGCAGAAACAATGAGCAGTTCTTC.